This TCR beta chain appears in the sequencing data of a study of siplizumab effects on memory and regulatory T cells. Points from the study as a whole: Only a minor fraction of alloreactive clones mapped to unstimulated subsets. Relative to controls at more than 25%, mappable alloreactive CD4+ clones exhibited a mean Treg-derived proportion of approximately 62% with siplizumab.

Note on this clone: Antigen: not known.

Some clones are missing from TCRdb's copy, which holds only in-frame ones; the method was immunoSEQ multiplex PCR. The table shows 100,000 or so clones, with approximately 94% occurring only once. Unmatched junction bases numbered 5, after V lost 5 bases and J lost 7 bases. This CDR3 is built from 14 residues. Per germline, CDR1 SNHLY and CDR2 FYNNEI. This rearrangement joins TRBV2 to TRBJ1-5; TRBD1 matches 10 bases. This TCR was recovered from a human donor in good health. The specimen sequenced was non-Treg CD4+ T cells sorted from blood. The CDR3 region is CASSSGQGIQPQHF. The CDR3 nucleotides read TGTGCCAGCAGTTCGGGACAGGGGATACAGCCCCAGCATTTT.